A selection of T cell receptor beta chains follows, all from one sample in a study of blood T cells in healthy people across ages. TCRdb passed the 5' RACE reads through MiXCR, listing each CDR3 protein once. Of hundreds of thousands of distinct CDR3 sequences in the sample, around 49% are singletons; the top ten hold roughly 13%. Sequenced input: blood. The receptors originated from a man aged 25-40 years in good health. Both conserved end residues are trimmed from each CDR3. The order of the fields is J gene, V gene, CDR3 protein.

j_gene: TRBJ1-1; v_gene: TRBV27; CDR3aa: ASSLTTGMNTEAF
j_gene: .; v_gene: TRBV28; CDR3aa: ASSSSDQTQY
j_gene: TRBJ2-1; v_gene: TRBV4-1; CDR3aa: ASSQTRQGAPEQF
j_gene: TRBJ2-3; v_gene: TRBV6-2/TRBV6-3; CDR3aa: ASSDPGLAAQY
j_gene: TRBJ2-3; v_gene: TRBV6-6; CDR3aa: ASSQGGLSTDTQY
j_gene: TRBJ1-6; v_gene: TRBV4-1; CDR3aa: ASSQVPDPNSPLH
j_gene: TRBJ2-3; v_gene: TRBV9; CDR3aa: ASSALGGPSTDTQY
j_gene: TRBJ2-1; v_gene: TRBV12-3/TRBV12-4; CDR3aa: ASKHSIHPEQF
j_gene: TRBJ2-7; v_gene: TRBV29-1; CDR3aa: SVERGSAYEQY
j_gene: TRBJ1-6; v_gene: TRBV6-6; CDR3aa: ASRNRQGTNSPLH